These T cell receptor beta chains were read from a single sample in a study of T cell repertoires in cytomegalovirus infection. TCRdb called the reads again in MiXCR, with one record for every CDR3 protein. The sample yields approximately 990,000 distinct CDR3 sequences, roughly 30% seen once. The antigens of these receptors remain unknown. The sequences come from cultured CD8+ T cells from PBMCs, collected from culture after CMV antigen stimulation. These receptors all stem from a human donor in good health (CMV status not recorded). Some clones in this sample may be carry-over from other donors' samples. Each CDR3 is given with its conserved first and last residue. A D gene is named only where the DNA matches it firmly. Some rows mark clone size as missing; the rest say once, few, many or name a class of expanded clone.

cdr3_length	clone_size	d_call	v_call	j_call	cdr3_aa	cdr3_nt
12	many	NA	TRBV27	TRBJ1-2	CASGGGNYGYTF	TGTGCCAGTGGGGGGGGTAACTATGGCTACACCTTC
15	NA	NA	TRBV2	TRBJ1-1	CASSVRPEMDTEAFF	TGTGCCAGCAGTGTGAGACCCGAAATGGACACTGAAGCTTTCTTT
15	few	TRBD1	TRBV6-6	TRBJ2-4	CASSYRTGGKNIQYF	TGTGCCAGCAGTTACCGGACAGGGGGTAAAAACATTCAGTACTTC
18	few	TRBD2	TRBV4-1	TRBJ2-1	CASSQGLVAGGDYNEQFF	TGCGCCAGCAGCCAAGGCCTGGTAGCGGGGGGGGACTACAATGAGCAGTTCTTC
13	many	TRBD2	TRBV7-8	TRBJ2-5	CASSRTSQETQYF	TGTGCCAGCAGCCGGACTAGCCAAGAGACCCAGTACTTC
15	NA	NA	TRBV7-1	TRBJ1-1	CTSSSSQGLNTEAFF	TGTACCAGCAGCTCGTCACAGGGTTTGAACACTGAAGCTTTCTTT
16	many	TRBD1	TRBV27	TRBJ2-3	CASMTGTDASTDTQYF	TGTGCCAGCATGACAGGGACCGACGCTAGCACAGATACGCAGTATTTT
12	few	NA	TRBV6-2/TRBV6-3	TRBJ1-1	CASTAAGAEAFF	TGTGCCAGCACGGCAGCAGGGGCTGAAGCTTTCTTT
19	few	TRBD2	TRBV27	TRBJ2-5	CASSPEPGLAGGVPETQYF	TGTGCCAGCAGCCCTGAGCCGGGACTAGCGGGGGGGGTCCCAGAGACCCAGTACTTC
16	NA	NA	TRBV7-3	TRBJ2-1	CANSSVAKSSYNEQFF	TGTGCCAACAGCTCAGTGGCGAAGAGCTCCTACAATGAGCAGTTCTTC
17	NA	NA	TRBV7-8	TRBJ1-6	CASSSTPSARGNSPLHF	TGTGCCAGCAGCTCCACCCCGTCGGCCAGGGGTAATTCACCCCTCCACTTT
13	NA	NA	TRBV2	TRBJ1-6	CASQQGLNSPLHF	TGTGCCAGCCAACAGGGACTTAATTCACCCCTCCACTTT
12	few	NA	TRBV29-1	TRBJ1-1	CSVVALNTEAFF	TGCAGCGTTGTGGCACTGAACACTGAAGCTTTCTTT
15	NA	NA	TRBV27	TRBJ2-2	CASSLGVPDTGELFF	TGTGCCAGCAGTTTGGGAGTCCCTGACACCGGGGAGCTGTTTTTT
15	many	TRBD2	TRBV7-9	TRBJ2-1	CASCFPGREGDEQFF	TGTGCCAGCTGTTTCCCTGGCAGGGAGGGTGATGAGCAGTTCTTC
16	NA	NA	TRBV3-1	TRBJ2-1	CASSQGYWTENNEQFF	TGTGCCAGCAGCCAAGGATACTGGACAGAGAACAATGAGCAGTTCTTC
15	NA	NA	TRBV24-1	TRBJ2-1	CATGDAGPYYNEQFF	TGTGCCACCGGGGACGCCGGACCTTACTACAATGAGCAGTTCTTC
17	many	TRBD2	TRBV7-6	TRBJ2-3	CASSLRGSGVSTDTQYF	TGTGCCAGCAGCTTAAGAGGTAGCGGGGTTAGCACAGATACGCAGTATTTT
14	NA	TRBD1	TRBV4-1	TRBJ1-1	CASSQRTGGSEAFF	TGCGCCAGCAGCCAGAGGACAGGGGGCTCTGAAGCTTTCTTT
15	few	TRBD1	TRBV7-3	TRBJ2-3	CASSAGTGYTDTQYF	TGTGCCAGCAGCGCCGGGACAGGCTACACAGATACGCAGTATTTT
12	NA	TRBD1	TRBV6-5	TRBJ1-2	CASRPGQGADTF	TGTGCCAGCAGGCCTGGACAGGGGGCAGACACCTTC
13	NA	NA	TRBV5-4	TRBJ2-5	CASSVVGRETQYF	TGTGCCAGCAGCGTAGTAGGGAGGGAGACCCAGTACTTC
16	few	NA	TRBV6-6	TRBJ2-5	CASSYVRGLDGETQYF	TGTGCCAGCAGTTACGTGCGTGGCTTGGACGGGGAGACCCAGTACTTC
12	NA	NA	TRBV10-3	TRBJ2-3	CAIGTPTDTQYF	TGTGCCATCGGGACTCCCACAGATACGCAGTATTTT
15	NA	NA	TRBV7-9	TRBJ2-3	CASSFGGGSTDTQFF	NA
17	NA	TRBD1	TRBV27	TRBJ2-3	CASSTDRGRGGTDTQYF	TGTGCCAGCAGTACGGACAGGGGCCGAGGTGGCACAGATACGCAGTATTTT
16	few	NA	TRBV6-6	TRBJ2-7	CASSPEPRPETYEQYF	TGTGCCAGCAGCCCGGAACCGAGACCTGAAACCTACGAGCAGTACTTC
15	NA	NA	TRBV9	TRBJ2-5	CASSVEGSRGETQYF	TGTGCCAGCAGCGTAGAGGGGTCAAGAGGAGAGACCCAGTACTTC
10	NA	NA	TRBV29-1	TRBJ1-2	CSVGTDGYTF	TGCAGCGTTGGGACAGATGGCTACACCTTC
15	NA	NA	TRBV6-6	TRBJ1-4	CASISTPTSNEKLFF	TGTGCCAGCATCTCCACCCCAACCTCTAATGAAAAACTGTTTTTT
15	NA	TRBD2	TRBV24-1	TRBJ2-1	CATKRGSGARDEQFF	TGTGCCACCAAGCGGGGGAGCGGGGCTCGAGATGAGCAGTTCTTC
16	many	TRBD1	TRBV4-1	TRBJ2-1	CASSQQSQGAQAEQFF	TGCGCCAGCAGCCAACAATCACAGGGGGCGCAGGCTGAGCAGTTCTTC
14	few	NA	TRBV12-3/TRBV12-4	TRBJ2-3	CASSLEGVPDTQYF	TGTGCCAGCAGTTTGGAGGGGGTGCCAGATACGCAGTATTTT
16	NA	NA	TRBV7-9	TRBJ1-3	CASSPWGASSGNTIYF	TGTGCCAGCAGCCCTTGGGGGGCGAGCTCTGGAAACACCATATATTTT
13	few	TRBD1	TRBV7-9	TRBJ1-1	CASSDDRALEAFF	TGTGCCAGCAGCGATGACAGGGCGCTTGAAGCTTTCTTT
15	NA	NA	TRBV5-5	TRBJ2-3	CASSLEGGWADTQYF	TGTGCCAGCAGCTTGGAGGGGGGGTGGGCAGATACGCAGTATTTT
15	NA	NA	TRBV4-2	TRBJ1-2	CASSPKVQGNYGYTF	TGTGCCAGCAGCCCAAAGGTTCAGGGGAACTATGGCTACACCTTC
16	few	NA	TRBV7-9	TRBJ2-7	CASGGPSRDVREEQYF	TGTGCCTCGGGGGGCCCTAGTCGAGACGTGCGAGAAGAGCAGTACTTC
12	NA	NA	TRBV7-9	TRBJ2-7	CASSFQSREQYF	TGTGCCAGCAGCTTTCAATCCCGGGAGCAGTACTTC
16	many	NA	TRBV6-5	TRBJ2-1	CASSYMGQKSYNEQFF	TGTGCCAGCAGTTATATGGGTCAAAAATCTTACAATGAGCAGTTCTTC
13	NA	TRBD2	TRBV9	TRBJ2-1	CASSAGTINEQFF	TGTGCCAGCAGCGCGGGGACTATTAATGAGCAGTTCTTC
16	many	TRBD1	TRBV7-9	TRBJ1-1	CASSLFPSDRDTEAFF	TGTGCCAGCAGCTTGTTCCCATCCGACAGGGACACTGAAGCTTTCTTT
14	NA	NA	TRBV15	TRBJ2-5	CATSTRGARETQYF	TGTGCCACCAGCACCCGAGGGGCTAGGGAGACCCAGTACTTC
15	NA	TRBD1	TRBV10-3	TRBJ1-5	CAISPQGKEYQPQHF	TGTGCCATCAGTCCACAGGGGAAAGAATATCAGCCCCAGCATTTT
16	few	TRBD1	TRBV4-1	TRBJ1-5	CASSDLDRGADQPQHF	TGCGCCAGCAGTGATTTGGACAGGGGCGCCGATCAGCCCCAGCATTTT
12	NA	TRBD1	TRBV29-1	TRBJ2-5	CSVEQGEETQYF	TGCAGCGTAGAACAGGGGGAAGAGACCCAGTACTTC
14	NA	TRBD1	TRBV12-3/TRBV12-4	TRBJ2-3	CASSFVRGTDTRYF	TGTGCCAGCAGTTTTGTGAGGGGGACAGATACGCGGTATTTT
16	NA	TRBD2	TRBV6-4	TRBJ2-1	CASSDSPGGAYNEQFF	TGTGCCAGCAGTGACTCCCCGGGGGGGGCTTACAATGAGCAGTTCTTC
17	few	NA	TRBV11-2	TRBJ1-6	CASSLGGTPNGNSPLHF	TGTGCCAGCAGCCTGGGGGGGACCCCTAACGGGAATTCACCCCTCCACTTT
17	many	NA	TRBV10-2	TRBJ2-1	CASSESIVGSSYNEQFF	TGCGCCAGCAGTGAGTCGATTGTCGGGTCCTCCTACAATGAGCAGTTCTTC
12	once	NA	TRBV2	TRBJ1-1	CASPRGSTEAFF	TGTGCCTCCCCGAGGGGGTCCACTGAAGCTTTCTTT
15	few	TRBD1	TRBV2	TRBJ1-5	CASSDGQGGNQPQHF	TGTGCCAGCAGCGACGGACAGGGGGGCAATCAGCCCCAGCATTTT
17	NA	NA	TRBV7-2	TRBJ2-2	CASRLPGGFTTIGELFF	TGTGCCAGTCGCCTTCCGGGGGGCTTTACAACGATCGGGGAGCTGTTTTTT
15	NA	NA	TRBV5-6	TRBJ2-7	CASSFWGARSYEQYF	TGTGCCAGCAGCTTCTGGGGGGCGAGGTCTTACGAGCAGTACTTC